Included here is one TCR beta chain sequence, with context. This specimen comes from a study of blood T cell repertoires in COVID-19. Across the whole study: Acute-phase and convalescent COVID-19 samples originated in the United States, Italy and Spain. Sources were T cells, B-cell-depleted T cells, or PBMCs; the material itself was cDNA or gDNA.

As handled by the study authors: How many nucleated cells were present was estimated from reference gene primer amplification. Clones were sequenced by immunoSEQ multiplex PCR, and TCRdb holds only the in-frame ones, with some missing. V, J and clone size were drawn from that table, and D and trimming were deduced from the DNA. The sample has over 80,000 clones, about 86% seen once. V was shortened by 1 base and J by 0 bases, with 12 bases between the two germline ends. The CDR3 is 16 amino acids. Germline V gene lookup returns CDR1 SGHDN and CDR2 FVKESK. This receptor was identified in a man older than 75 with active or convalescent COVID-19. The chain employs TRBV14 and TRBJ1-2; maybe TRBD1 (6 bases). Material for sequencing was peripheral blood. CDR3 residues: CASSQGLGGANYGYTF. As DNA, the CDR3 is TGTGCCAGCAGCCAAGGGTTAGGGGGAGCTAACTATGGCTACACCTTC.